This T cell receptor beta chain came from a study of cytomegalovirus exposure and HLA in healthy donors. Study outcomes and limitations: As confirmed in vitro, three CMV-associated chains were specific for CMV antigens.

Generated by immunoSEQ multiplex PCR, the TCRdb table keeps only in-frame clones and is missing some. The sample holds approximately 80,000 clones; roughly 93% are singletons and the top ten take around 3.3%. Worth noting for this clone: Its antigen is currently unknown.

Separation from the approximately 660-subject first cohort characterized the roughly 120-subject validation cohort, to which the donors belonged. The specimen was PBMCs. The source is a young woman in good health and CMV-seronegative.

This CDR3 is CAWKPAGGIFYEQYF. DNA for the CDR3: TGTGCCTGGAAACCAGCAGGGGGAATCTTCTACGAGCAGTACTTC. The chain employs TRBV30 and TRBJ2-7, with 7 positions matching TRBD1. The CDR3 runs 15 residues. J was trimmed by 3 bases and V by 4 bases; bases with no gene match: 12. Germline V CDR1 and CDR2: GTSNPN, SVGIG (reference sequence).